This passage covers 2 T cell receptor beta chains from one sample sequenced in a study of blood T cells in healthy people across ages. Primers used in a second PCR of about 7 to 12 cycles were a sample-barcoded 5' primer and a J-beta primer mix. TCRdb reanalysed the 5' RACE reads using MiXCR and keeps one entry per CDR3 protein. The data hold fewer than 2 million distinct CDR3 sequences, with about two fifths observed a single time. Sample: blood. The receptors shown here come from a human donor in good health.

The chain couples TRBV7-2 to TRBJ2-7; D might be TRBD1 (5 bases). This CDR3 has 17 amino acids. Germline values: CDR1 SGHTA, CDR2 FQGNSA. V dropped 5 bases and J dropped 0 bases, with 20 bases sitting between them. This CDR3 is CASSTHPQGPSSYEQYF. DNA for the CDR3: TGTGCCAGCAGCACGCACCCCCAGGGCCCCAGCTCCTACGAGCAGTACTTC.

The chain employs TRBV30 and TRBJ2-1, with 8 bases identical to TRBD2. Germline assignment: CDR1 GTSNPN and CDR2 SVGIG (reference sequence). J was trimmed by 9 bases and V by 4 bases; bases with no gene match: 2. This CDR3 has 11 residues. For the CDR3, the DNA is TGTGCCTGGAAACTAGCGGTTGAGCAGTTCTTC. This translates into CAWKLAVEQFF.